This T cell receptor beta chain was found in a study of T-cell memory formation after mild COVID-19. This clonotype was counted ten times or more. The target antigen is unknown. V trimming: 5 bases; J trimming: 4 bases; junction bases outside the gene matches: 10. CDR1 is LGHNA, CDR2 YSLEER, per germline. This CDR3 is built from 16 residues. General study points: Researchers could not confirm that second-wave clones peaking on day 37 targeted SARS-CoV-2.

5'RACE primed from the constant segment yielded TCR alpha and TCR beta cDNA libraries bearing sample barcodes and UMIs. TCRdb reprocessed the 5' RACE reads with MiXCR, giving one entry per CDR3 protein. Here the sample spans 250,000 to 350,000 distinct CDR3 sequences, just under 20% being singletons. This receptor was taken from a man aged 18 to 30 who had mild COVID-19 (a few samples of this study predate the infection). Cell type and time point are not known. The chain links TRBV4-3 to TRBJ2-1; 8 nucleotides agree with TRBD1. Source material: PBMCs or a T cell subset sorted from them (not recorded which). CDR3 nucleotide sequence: TGCGCCAGCAGCACTCGGGGACAGGCCGCTTACAATGAGCAGTTCTTC. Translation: CASSTRGQAAYNEQFF.